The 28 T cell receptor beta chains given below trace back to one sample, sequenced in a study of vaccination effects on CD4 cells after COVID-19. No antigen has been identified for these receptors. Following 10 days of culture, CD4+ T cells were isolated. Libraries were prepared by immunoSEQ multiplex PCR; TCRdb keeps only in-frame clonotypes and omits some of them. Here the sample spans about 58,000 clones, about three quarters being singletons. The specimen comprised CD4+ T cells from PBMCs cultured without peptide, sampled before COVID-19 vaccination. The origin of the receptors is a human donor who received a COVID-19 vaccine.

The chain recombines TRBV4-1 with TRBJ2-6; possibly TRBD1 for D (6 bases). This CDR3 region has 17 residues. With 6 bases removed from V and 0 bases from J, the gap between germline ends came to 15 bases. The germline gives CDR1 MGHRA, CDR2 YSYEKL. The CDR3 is CASSRMRTASGANVLTF. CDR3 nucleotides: TGCGCCAGCAGTCGAATGAGGACAGCCTCTGGGGCCAACGTCCTGACTTTC.

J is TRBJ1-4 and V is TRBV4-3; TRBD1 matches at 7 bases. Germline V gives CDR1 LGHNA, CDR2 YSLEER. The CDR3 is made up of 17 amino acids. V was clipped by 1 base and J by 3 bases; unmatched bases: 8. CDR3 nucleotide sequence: TGCGCCAGCAGCCAAGGTAGAGGGGGCTTTGCTAATGAAAAACTGTTTTTT. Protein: CASSQGRGGFANEKLFF.

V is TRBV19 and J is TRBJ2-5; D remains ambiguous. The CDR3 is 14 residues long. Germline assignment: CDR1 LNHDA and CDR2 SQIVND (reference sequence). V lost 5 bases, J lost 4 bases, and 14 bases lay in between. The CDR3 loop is CASSPLLDGETQYF. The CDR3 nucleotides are TGTGCCAGTAGTCCTCTTTTGGACGGAGAGACCCAGTACTTC.

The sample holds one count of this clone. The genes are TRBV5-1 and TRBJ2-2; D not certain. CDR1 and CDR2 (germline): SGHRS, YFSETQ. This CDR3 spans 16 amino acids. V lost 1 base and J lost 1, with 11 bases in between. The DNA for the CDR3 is TGCGCCAGCAGCTTGTATACAGCCATGAACACCGGGGAGCTGTTTTTT. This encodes CASSLYTAMNTGELFF.

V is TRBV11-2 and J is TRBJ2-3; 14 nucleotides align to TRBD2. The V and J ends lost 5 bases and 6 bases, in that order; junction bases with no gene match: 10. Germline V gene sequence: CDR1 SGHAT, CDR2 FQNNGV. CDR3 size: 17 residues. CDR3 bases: TGTGCCAGCAGCCCCCAGACTAGCGGGGGGGCTTGGGATACGCAGTATTTT. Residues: CASSPQTSGGAWDTQYF.

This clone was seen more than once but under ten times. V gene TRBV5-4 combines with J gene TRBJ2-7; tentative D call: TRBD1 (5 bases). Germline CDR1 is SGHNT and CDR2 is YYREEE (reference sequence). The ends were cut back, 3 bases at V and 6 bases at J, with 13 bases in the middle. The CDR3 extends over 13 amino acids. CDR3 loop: CASSSPGNTEQYV. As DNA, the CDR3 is TGTGCCAGCAGCTCCCCAGGGAATACCGAGCAGTACGTC.

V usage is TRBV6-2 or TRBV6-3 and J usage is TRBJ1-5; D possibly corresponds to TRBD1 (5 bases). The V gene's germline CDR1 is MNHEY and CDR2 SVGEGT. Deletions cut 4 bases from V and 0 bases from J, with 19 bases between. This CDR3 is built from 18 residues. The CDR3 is CASSFEGSRGGSNQPQHF. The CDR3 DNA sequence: TGTGCCAGCAGTTTCGAGGGATCACGCGGGGGTAGCAATCAGCCCCAGCATTTT.

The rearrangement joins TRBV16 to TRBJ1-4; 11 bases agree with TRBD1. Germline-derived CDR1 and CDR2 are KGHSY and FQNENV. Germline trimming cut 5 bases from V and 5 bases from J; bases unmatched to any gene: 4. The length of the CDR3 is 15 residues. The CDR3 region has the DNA TGTGCCAGCAGCAAATGGACAGGGGGCAATGAAAAACTGTTTTTT. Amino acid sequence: CASSKWTGGNEKLFF.

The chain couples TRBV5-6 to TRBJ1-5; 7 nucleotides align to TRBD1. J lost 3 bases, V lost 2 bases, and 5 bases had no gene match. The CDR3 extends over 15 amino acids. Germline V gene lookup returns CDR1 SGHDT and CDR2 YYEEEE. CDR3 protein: CASSFRQGDNQPQHF. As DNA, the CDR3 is TGTGCCAGCAGCTTCCGACAGGGAGACAATCAGCCCCAGCATTTT.

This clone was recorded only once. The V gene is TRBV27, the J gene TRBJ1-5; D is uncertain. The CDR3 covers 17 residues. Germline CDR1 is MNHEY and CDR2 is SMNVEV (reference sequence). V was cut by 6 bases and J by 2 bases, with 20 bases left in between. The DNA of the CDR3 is TGTGCCAGCAGCTCTACAATCCCCACCCAGCGCAATCAGCCCCAGCATTTT. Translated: CASSSTIPTQRNQPQHF.

The CDR3 sequence: CASDNKGNSPLHF. In DNA, the CDR3 is TGTGCCAGCGATAACAAGGGCAATTCACCCCTCCACTTT. V is TRBV2 and J is TRBJ1-6; D not resolved. Germline V gene sequence: CDR1 SNHLY, CDR2 FYNNEI. This CDR3 comprises 13 residues. The V end lost 8 bases, the J end lost 7 bases, and 12 bases lay between the germline ends.

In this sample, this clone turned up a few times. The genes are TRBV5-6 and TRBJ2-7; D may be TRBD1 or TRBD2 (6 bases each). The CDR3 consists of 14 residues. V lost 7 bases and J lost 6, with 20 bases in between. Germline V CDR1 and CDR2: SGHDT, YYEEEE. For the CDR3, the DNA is TGTGCCAGCGAGGTACTAGGGGGAGGTGTCGAGCAGTACGTC. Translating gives CASEVLGGGVEQYV.

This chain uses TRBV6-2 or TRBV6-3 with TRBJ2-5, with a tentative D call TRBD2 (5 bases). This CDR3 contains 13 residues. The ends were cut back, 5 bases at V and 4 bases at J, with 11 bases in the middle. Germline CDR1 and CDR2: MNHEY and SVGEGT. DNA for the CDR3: TGTGCCAGCAGTAATCTAGCTGGAGAGACCCAGTACTTC. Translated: CASSNLAGETQYF.

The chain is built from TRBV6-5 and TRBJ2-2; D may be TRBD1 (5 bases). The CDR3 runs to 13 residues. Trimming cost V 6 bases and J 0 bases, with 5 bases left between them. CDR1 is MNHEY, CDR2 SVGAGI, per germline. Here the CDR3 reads CASRDTNTGELFF. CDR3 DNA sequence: TGTGCCAGCAGGGACACGAACACCGGGGAGCTGTTTTTT.

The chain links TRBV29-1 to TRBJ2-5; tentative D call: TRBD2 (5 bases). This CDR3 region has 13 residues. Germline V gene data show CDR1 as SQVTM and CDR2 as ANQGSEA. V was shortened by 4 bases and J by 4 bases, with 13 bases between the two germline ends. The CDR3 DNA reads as TGCAGCGTTGCCCGGGGTCCGGGAGAGACCCAGTACTTC. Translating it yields CSVARGPGETQYF.

In DNA form, the CDR3 reads TGTGCCAGCTCCTCTTTCACGGCAGCAAATCAGCCCCAGCATTTT. Translation gives CASSSFTAANQPQHF. This chain joins TRBV6-5 and TRBJ1-5; unclear D gene. The CDR3 has 15 amino acids. Per the germline V gene, CDR1 is MNHEY and CDR2 is SVGAGI. V lost 8 bases, J lost 4 bases, and 18 bases lay in between.

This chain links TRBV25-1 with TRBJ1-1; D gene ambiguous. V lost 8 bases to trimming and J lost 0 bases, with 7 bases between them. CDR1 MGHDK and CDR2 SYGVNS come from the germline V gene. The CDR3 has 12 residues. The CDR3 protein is CASSRLNTEAFF. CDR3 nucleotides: TGTGCCAGCTCTCGGCTGAACACTGAAGCTTTCTTT. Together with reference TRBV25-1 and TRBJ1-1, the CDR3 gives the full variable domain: EADIYQTPRYLVIGTGKKITLECSQTMGHDKMYWYQQDPGMELHLIHYSYGVNSTEKGDLSSESTVSRIRTEHFPLTLESARPSHTSQYLCASSRLNTEAFFGQGTRLTVV.

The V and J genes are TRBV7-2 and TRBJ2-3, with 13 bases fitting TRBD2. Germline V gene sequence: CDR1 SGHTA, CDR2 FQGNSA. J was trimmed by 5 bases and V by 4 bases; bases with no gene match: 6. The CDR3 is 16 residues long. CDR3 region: CASSSGTSGVGDTQYF. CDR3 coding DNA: TGTGCCAGCAGCTCGGGGACTAGCGGGGTTGGAGATACGCAGTATTTT.

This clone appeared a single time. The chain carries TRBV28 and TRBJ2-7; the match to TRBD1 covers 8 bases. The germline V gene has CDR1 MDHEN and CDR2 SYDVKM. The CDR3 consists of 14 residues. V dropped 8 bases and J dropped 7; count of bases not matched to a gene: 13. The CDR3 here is CASGSQGEIREQYV. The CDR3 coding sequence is TGTGCCAGCGGATCACAGGGGGAGATTCGGGAGCAGTACGTC.

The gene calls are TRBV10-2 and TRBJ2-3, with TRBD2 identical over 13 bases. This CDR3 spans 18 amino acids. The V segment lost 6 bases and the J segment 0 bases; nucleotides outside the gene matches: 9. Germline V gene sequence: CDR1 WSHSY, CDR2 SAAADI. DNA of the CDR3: TGCGCCAGCAGAGCCGGGACTAGCGGGGCCCGTAGCACAGATACGCAGTATTTT. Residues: CASRAGTSGARSTDTQYF.

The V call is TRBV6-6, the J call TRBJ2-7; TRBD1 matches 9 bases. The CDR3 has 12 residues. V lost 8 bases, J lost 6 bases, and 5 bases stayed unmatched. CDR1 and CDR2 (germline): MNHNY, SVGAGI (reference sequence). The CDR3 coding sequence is TGTGCCAGCCAGACAGGGGGGAGCGAGCAGTACGTC. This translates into CASQTGGSEQYV.

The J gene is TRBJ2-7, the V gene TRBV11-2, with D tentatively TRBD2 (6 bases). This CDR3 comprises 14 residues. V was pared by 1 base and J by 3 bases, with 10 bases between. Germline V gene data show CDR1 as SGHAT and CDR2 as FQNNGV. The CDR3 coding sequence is TGTGCCAGCAGCTTAGGATCTAGCGTCTACGAGCAGTACGTC. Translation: CASSLGSSVYEQYV.

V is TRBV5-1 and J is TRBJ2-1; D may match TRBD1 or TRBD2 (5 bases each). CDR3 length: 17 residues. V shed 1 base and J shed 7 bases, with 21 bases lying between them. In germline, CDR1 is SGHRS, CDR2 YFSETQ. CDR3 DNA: TGCGCCAGCAGCTTGCCCAAGGGACGGAGTAACGCGAATGAGCAGTTCTTC. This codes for CASSLPKGRSNANEQFF.

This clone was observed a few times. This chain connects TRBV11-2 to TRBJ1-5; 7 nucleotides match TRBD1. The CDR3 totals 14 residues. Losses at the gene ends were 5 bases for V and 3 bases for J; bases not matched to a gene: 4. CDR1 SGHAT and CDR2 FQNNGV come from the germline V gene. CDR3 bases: TGTGCCAGCAGCCGTACAGGGGTCAATCAGCCCCAGCATTTT. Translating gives CASSRTGVNQPQHF.

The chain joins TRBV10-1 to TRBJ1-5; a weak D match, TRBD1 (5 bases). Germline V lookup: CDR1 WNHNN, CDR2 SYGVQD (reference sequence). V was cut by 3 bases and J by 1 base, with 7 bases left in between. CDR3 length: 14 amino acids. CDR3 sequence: CASSDGGSNQPQHF. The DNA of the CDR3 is TGCGCCAGCAGTGACGGGGGGAGCAATCAGCCCCAGCATTTT.

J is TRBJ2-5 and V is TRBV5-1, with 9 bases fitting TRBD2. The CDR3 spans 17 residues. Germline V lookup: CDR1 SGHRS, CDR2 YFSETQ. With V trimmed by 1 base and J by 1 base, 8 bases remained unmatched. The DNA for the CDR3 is TGCGCCAGCAGCTTGATTGGGGTAGCGGGAGCCCAAGAGACCCAGTACTTC. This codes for CASSLIGVAGAQETQYF.

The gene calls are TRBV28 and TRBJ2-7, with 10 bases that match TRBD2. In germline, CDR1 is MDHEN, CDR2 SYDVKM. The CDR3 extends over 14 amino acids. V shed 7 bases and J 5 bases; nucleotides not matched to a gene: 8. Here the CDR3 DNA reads TGTGCCAGCACAAGCGGGGGGGCCCGGGACGAGCAGTACGTC. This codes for CASTSGGARDEQYV.

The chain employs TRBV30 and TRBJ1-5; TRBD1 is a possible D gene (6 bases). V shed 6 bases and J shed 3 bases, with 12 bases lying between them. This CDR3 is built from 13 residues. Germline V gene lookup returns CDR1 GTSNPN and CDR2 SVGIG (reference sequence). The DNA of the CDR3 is TGTGCCTGTGCGACAGGACCCAATCAGCCCCAGCATTTT. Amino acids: CACATGPNQPQHF.